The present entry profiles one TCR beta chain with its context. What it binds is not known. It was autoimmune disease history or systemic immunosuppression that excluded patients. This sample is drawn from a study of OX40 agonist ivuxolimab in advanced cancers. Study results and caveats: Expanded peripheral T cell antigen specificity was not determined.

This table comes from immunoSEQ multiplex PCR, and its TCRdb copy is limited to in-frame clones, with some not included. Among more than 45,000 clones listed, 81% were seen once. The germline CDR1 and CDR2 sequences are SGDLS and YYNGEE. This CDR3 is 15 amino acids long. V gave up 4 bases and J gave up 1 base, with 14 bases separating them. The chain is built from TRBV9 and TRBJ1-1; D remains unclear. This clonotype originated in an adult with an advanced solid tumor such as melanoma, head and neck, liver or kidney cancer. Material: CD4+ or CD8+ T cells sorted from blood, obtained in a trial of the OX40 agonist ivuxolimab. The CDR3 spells CASSPGYEPNTEAFF. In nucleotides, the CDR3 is TGTGCCAGCAGCCCCGGGTACGAGCCGAACACTGAAGCTTTCTTT. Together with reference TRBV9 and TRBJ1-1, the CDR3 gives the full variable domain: DSGVTQTPKHLITATGQRVTLRCSPRSGDLSVYWYQQSLDQGLQFLIQYYNGEERAKGNILERFSAQQFPDLHSELNLSSLELGDSALYFCASSPGYEPNTEAFFGQGTRLTVV.